Listed below are T cell receptor beta chains from one sample, sequenced in a study of T cells in tumors after PD-1 blockade. Sequenced by immunoSEQ multiplex PCR; TCRdb stores in-frame clones only, minus some. The sample shows 9,500 to 15,000 clones, over 55% of them seen only once. Sequenced material: tumor tissue, taken before anti-PD-1 treatment. The source of these receptors is a human donor with basal cell carcinoma. Both conserved end residues are part of each CDR3. The D gene is left open where the match is weak. Size is omitted from some rows. Given values are once, few, many or a class for expanded clones.

v_call	d_call	clone_size	j_call	cdr3_nt	cdr3_aa
TRBV28	.	.	TRBJ1-1	TGTGCCAGCAGTCTCAGGGGCGTGGGAACTGAAGCTTTCTTT	CASSLRGVGTEAFF
TRBV12-3/TRBV12-4	.	.	TRBJ2-5	TGTGCCAGCCGGGACCAAGAGACCCAGTACTTC	CASRDQETQYF
TRBV11-3	.	.	TRBJ2-1	TGTGCCAGCAGCGCCCGGTTGAACGGGGCCTACAATGAGCAGTTCTTC	CASSARLNGAYNEQFF
TRBV5-6	.	.	TRBJ2-7	TGTGCCAGCAGCTTCTTGTATTCACCTCTCTACGAGCAGTACTTC	CASSFLYSPLYEQYF
TRBV11-1	TRBD2	.	TRBJ2-7	TGTGCCAGCAGCGAGGGACTAGCGGGCGAGTACGAGCAGTACTTC	CASSEGLAGEYEQYF
TRBV30	.	.	TRBJ1-3	TGTGCCTGGAGTGTCAACTCTGGAAACACCATATATTTT	CAWSVNSGNTIYF
TRBV13	.	.	TRBJ2-5	TGTGCCAGCAGCTTGCGGGACCGCTCCCAAGAGACCCAGTACTTC	CASSLRDRSQETQYF
TRBV2	TRBD2	.	TRBJ2-1	TGTGCCAGCAGTATGGTAGCGGGAATTTCCCTAAACAATGAGCAGTTCTTC	CASSMVAGISLNNEQFF
TRBV28	TRBD2	.	TRBJ2-2	TGTGCCAGCAGCTCTCCGGGACTAGCTTCCGGGGAGCTGTTTTTT	CASSSPGLASGELFF
TRBV20-1	.	.	TRBJ1-2	TGCAGTGCTAGTCAGACTCCTTCCTATGGCTACACCTTC	CSASQTPSYGYTF
TRBV29-1	.	.	TRBJ2-7	TGCAGCGTTGAGTTAGACACCTCGACCCGCGAGCAGTACTTC	CSVELDTSTREQYF
TRBV9	TRBD2	.	TRBJ2-3	TGTGCCAGCAGCGGGACTAGCGGGCCATCAGATACGCAGTATTTT	CASSGTSGPSDTQYF
TRBV29-1	TRBD1	few	TRBJ1-2	TGCAGCGTTGATGAGGTAGGAGACAGGGAGGCTCCAACCTATGGCTACACCTTC	CSVDEVGDREAPTYGYTF
TRBV4-1	TRBD1	medium-sized	TRBJ1-4	TGCGCCAGCAGCCGCCCGGACAGGAATGAAAAACTGTTTTTT	CASSRPDRNEKLFF
TRBV5-1	TRBD2	.	TRBJ2-7	TGCGCCAGCAGCTCGGGAGGGACTAGCGGATCTGAGCAGTACTTC	CASSSGGTSGSEQYF
TRBV24-1	TRBD2	.	TRBJ2-1	TGTGCCACCAGTGCCGGGGGGGCGAGACAGAGCTCCTACAATGAGCAGTTCTTC	CATSAGGARQSSYNEQFF
TRBV18	.	.	TRBJ2-1	TGTGCCAGCGCACTATATATGAGGGGGAGTTCTTACAATGAGCAGTTCTTC	CASALYMRGSSYNEQFF
TRBV18	TRBD1	once	TRBJ2-5	TGTGCCAGCTCACCACAGGGGGCACTTCAAGAGACCCAGTACTTC	CASSPQGALQETQYF
TRBV6-2/TRBV6-3	.	.	TRBJ1-2	TGTGCCAGCAGTTCCCCCAGCAACTATGGCTACACCTTC	CASSSPSNYGYTF
TRBV27	.	.	TRBJ2-3	TGTGCCAGCAGTTTTCAGCAGGGGGATACGCAGTATTTT	CASSFQQGDTQYF
TRBV9	.	medium-sized	TRBJ1-1	TGTGCCAGCAGCGTTGTACCAACGACTGAAGCTTTCTTT	CASSVVPTTEAFF
TRBV4-1	TRBD1	medium-sized	TRBJ2-6	TGCGCCAGCAGCCATGCGACAGGGCTCTCTGGGGCCAACGTCCTGACTTTC	CASSHATGLSGANVLTF
TRBV30	.	.	TRBJ1-1	TGTGCCTGGAGGGGGCAGATGAACACTGAAGCTTTCTTT	CAWRGQMNTEAFF
TRBV28	.	few	TRBJ1-1	TGTGCCAGCAGTTTATGGGGGGTGATGAACACTGAAGCTTTCTTT	CASSLWGVMNTEAFF
TRBV20-1	.	.	TRBJ2-3	TGCAGTGCAGTTTTAGATGGTACGCAGTATTTT	CSAVLDGTQYF
TRBV24-1	.	.	TRBJ1-2	TGTGCCACCAGTGATGCCGGGAAATCCAACTATGGCTACACCTTC	CATSDAGKSNYGYTF
TRBV5-4	.	.	TRBJ1-6	TGTGTCAGCGGGGGGTATAATTCACCCCTCCACTTT	CVSGGYNSPLHF
TRBV7-2	.	.	TRBJ2-1	TGTGCCAGCAGTCCTAGGGTGATTGTTTACAATGAGCAGTTCTTC	CASSPRVIVYNEQFF
TRBV11-3	TRBD1	.	TRBJ2-5	TGTGCCAGCAGCTCCGGGACAGGGGGCTTGGAGACCCAGTACTTC	CASSSGTGGLETQYF
TRBV9	.	.	TRBJ2-1	TGTGCCAGCAGCGTAGAAATGCCCCAGTTCTTC	CASSVEMPQFF
TRBV7-9	TRBD1	.	TRBJ1-2	TGTGCCAGCAGCTTTGGGACAGGCGGTTTCTATGGCTACACCTTC	CASSFGTGGFYGYTF
TRBV19	.	.	TRBJ1-5	TGTGCCAGTAGTATCCCGGGGTATAGCAATCAGCCCCAGCATTTT	CASSIPGYSNQPQHF
TRBV5-1	TRBD2	few	TRBJ2-1	TGCGCCAGCAGCTTGGATGTAGCGGGGTACAATGAGCAGTTCTTC	CASSLDVAGYNEQFF
TRBV6-5	.	.	TRBJ2-7	TGTGCCAGCATCTACCCAGGGGAACCCTACGAGCAGTACTTC	CASIYPGEPYEQYF
TRBV27	.	few	TRBJ1-5	TGTGCCAGCAGTTTAGGGGGGGCTCCAAATCAGCCCCAGCATTTT	CASSLGGAPNQPQHF
TRBV29-1	.	.	TRBJ2-1	TGCAGCGTTGGGATGGTCCTAGATCGCCGAGAGCAGTTCTTC	CSVGMVLDRREQFF
TRBV2	TRBD2	.	TRBJ2-1	TGTGCCAGCAGCGGACTAGCGGGAGTTAGGGAGCAGTTCTTC	CASSGLAGVREQFF
TRBV28	.	medium-sized	TRBJ2-1	TGTGCCAGCAGCCTAGGCTCGATAAATGAGCAGTTCTTC	CASSLGSINEQFF
TRBV5-6	.	.	TRBJ2-4	TGTGCCAGCAGCTTGGCCACAGTTGAAAACATTCAGTACTTC	CASSLATVENIQYF
TRBV29-1	.	.	TRBJ1-2	TGCAGCGTTGAAACCAGGACCTCTTCCTATGGCTACACCTTC	CSVETRTSSYGYTF
TRBV7-9	.	medium-sized	TRBJ2-3	TGTGCCAGCAGCTTAGGTCAGGGGAGCACAGATACGCAGTATTTT	CASSLGQGSTDTQYF
TRBV10-3	.	.	TRBJ1-1	TGTGCCATCAGTGAGTGGTCAGGGCAGGGAACCACTGAAGCTTTCTTT	CAISEWSGQGTTEAFF
TRBV4-1	.	few	TRBJ1-5	TGCGCCAGCAGCCAAGTCAGGGGCCGAGAAGGCAATCAGCCCCAGCATTTT	CASSQVRGREGNQPQHF
TRBV6-2/TRBV6-3	.	.	TRBJ2-2	TGTGCCAGCAGTTACTCGGCACTAGCCGGGGAGCTGTTTTTT	CASSYSALAGELFF
TRBV7-2	.	.	TRBJ2-3	TGTGCCAGCAGCTTTAGGGACCCAACTCAAATCACAGATACGCAGTATTTT	CASSFRDPTQITDTQYF
TRBV12-3/TRBV12-4	.	.	TRBJ1-6	TGTGCCAGCAGCCTATCAGGATCACCCCTCCACTTT	CASSLSGSPLHF
TRBV5-1	.	.	TRBJ2-1	TGCGCCAGCAGCTTGACGCGGAAGGTAGCGAATCAGTTCTTC	CASSLTRKVANQFF
TRBV18	TRBD1	.	TRBJ1-5	TGTGCCAGCTCACCCGACAGGGATAAGCAGCCCCAGCATTTT	CASSPDRDKQPQHF
TRBV9	.	.	TRBJ1-6	TGTGCCAGCAGCGTAGAAGGGAGGTCACCCCTCCACTTT	CASSVEGRSPLHF
TRBV7-9	.	.	TRBJ1-6	TGTGCCAGCAGCTTAGCCGGGGATCATTCACCCCTCCACTTT	CASSLAGDHSPLHF
TRBV27	TRBD2	.	TRBJ2-2	TGTGCCAGCAGGCCCGGACTAGCGGGCCTACCGTCGAACACCGGGGAGCTGTTTTTT	CASRPGLAGLPSNTGELFF
TRBV24-1	TRBD1	.	TRBJ1-2	TGTGCCACCAGTGATCGGGACAGGATCTACACCTTC	CATSDRDRIYTF
TRBV3-1/TRBV3-2	.	.	TRBJ1-1	TGTGCCAGCAGCCGGATGGAAGGCCTTGAAGCTTTCTTT	CASSRMEGLEAFF
TRBV7-9	.	medium-sized	TRBJ2-7	TGTGCCAGCAGCTTTACCTACCAGCGATCGAGCTCCTACGAGCAGTACTTC	CASSFTYQRSSSYEQYF
TRBV18	.	.	TRBJ2-7	TGTGCCAGCTCACCATCCGGCAGTGTCTACGAGCAGTACTTC	CASSPSGSVYEQYF